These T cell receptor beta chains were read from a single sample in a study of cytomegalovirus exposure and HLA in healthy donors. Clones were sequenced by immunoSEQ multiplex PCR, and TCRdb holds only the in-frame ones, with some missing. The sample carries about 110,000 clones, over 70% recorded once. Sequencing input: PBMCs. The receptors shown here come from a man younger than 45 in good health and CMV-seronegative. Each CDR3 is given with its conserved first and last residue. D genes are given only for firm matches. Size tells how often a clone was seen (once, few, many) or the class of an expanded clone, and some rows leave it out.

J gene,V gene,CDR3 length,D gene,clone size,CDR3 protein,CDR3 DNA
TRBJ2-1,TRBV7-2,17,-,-,CASSPSRGAANRGEQFF,TGTGCCAGCAGCCCCTCCCGAGGAGCGGCCAATAGGGGGGAGCAGTTCTTC
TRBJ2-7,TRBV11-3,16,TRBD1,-,CASSSGAQGAGYEQYF,TGTGCCAGCAGCTCCGGGGCACAGGGGGCTGGCTACGAGCAGTACTTC
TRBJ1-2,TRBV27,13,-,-,CASSLARYYGYTF,TGTGCCAGCAGTTTAGCGCGGTACTATGGCTACACCTTC
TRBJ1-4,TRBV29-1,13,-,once,CSVVGGANEKLFF,TGCAGCGTTGTGGGTGGAGCTAATGAGAAACTGTTTTTT
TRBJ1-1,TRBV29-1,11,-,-,CSVYRNRNAFF,TGCAGCGTATACAGGAACCGAAATGCTTTCTTT
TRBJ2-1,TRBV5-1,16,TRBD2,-,CASSLDSGGRVDEQFF,TGCGCCAGCAGCTTGGATAGCGGGGGCCGAGTCGATGAGCAGTTCTTC
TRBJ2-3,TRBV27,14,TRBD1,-,CASSQWTGGDTQYF,TGTGCCAGCAGTCAATGGACAGGGGGGGATACGCAGTATTTT
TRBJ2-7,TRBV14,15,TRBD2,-,CASSLLAGGLDEQYF,TGTGCCAGCAGTCTACTAGCGGGGGGATTGGACGAGCAGTACTTC
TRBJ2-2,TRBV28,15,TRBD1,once,CASSSGQGRTGELFF,TGTGCCAGCAGCAGCGGACAGGGTCGGACCGGGGAGCTGTTTTTT
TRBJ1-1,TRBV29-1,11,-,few,CSAMDGAEAFF,TGCAGCGCCATGGACGGGGCTGAAGCTTTCTTT
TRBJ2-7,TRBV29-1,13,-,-,CSVEAADSYEQYF,TGCAGCGTTGAGGCAGCGGACTCCTACGAGCAGTACTTC
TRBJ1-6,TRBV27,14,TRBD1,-,CAIPPGTGVSPLHF,TGTGCCATCCCCCCCGGGACAGGGGTGTCACCCCTCCACTTT
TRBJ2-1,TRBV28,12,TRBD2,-,CATAGEGNEQFF,TGTGCCACCGCGGGAGAAGGCAATGAGCAGTTCTTC
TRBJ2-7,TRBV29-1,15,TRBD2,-,CSVAGLAVFSYEQYF,TGCAGCGTCGCCGGACTAGCGGTATTCTCCTACGAGCAGTACTTC
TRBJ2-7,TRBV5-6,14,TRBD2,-,CASSLVGTSYEQYF,TGTGCCAGCAGCTTGGTTGGGACTAGCTACGAGCAGTACTTC
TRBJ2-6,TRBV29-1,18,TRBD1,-,CSAYTGTEPFSGANVLTF,TGCAGCGCATACACCGGGACAGAGCCTTTCTCTGGGGCCAACGTCCTGACTTTC
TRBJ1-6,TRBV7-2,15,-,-,CASSSEHGGTSPLHF,TGTGCCAGCAGCTCCGAGCACGGGGGGACTTCACCCCTCCACTTT
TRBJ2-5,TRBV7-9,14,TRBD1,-,CASSPGQLVKTQYF,TGTGCCAGCAGCCCGGGACAGCTAGTAAAGACCCAGTACTTC
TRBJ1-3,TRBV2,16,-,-,CASSEAGLPSGNTIYF,TGTGCCAGCAGTGAAGCTGGGCTCCCTTCTGGAAACACCATATATTTT
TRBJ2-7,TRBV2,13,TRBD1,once,CASGSDRAYEQYF,TGTGCCAGCGGGAGCGACAGGGCCTACGAGCAGTACTTC
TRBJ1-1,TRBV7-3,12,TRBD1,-,CASSAGTGKAFF,TGTGCCAGCAGCGCCGGGACAGGAAAAGCTTTCTTT
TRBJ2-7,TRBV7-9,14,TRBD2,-,CASSFSGSLYEQYF,TGTGCCAGCAGCTTTAGCGGGAGTCTCTACGAGCAGTACTTC
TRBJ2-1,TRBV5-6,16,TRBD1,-,CASSLWTGSSYNEQFF,TGTGCCAGCAGCTTGTGGACAGGAAGCTCCTACAATGAGCAGTTCTTC
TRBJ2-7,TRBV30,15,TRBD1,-,CAWSVHRGRPYEQYF,TGTGCCTGGAGCGTCCACAGGGGTCGACCCTACGAGCAGTACTTC
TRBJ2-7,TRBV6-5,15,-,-,CASSYGGAPSYEQYF,TGTGCCAGCAGTTATGGGGGGGCCCCCTCCTACGAGCAGTACTTC
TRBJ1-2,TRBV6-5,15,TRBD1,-,CASNQDRGRRYGYTF,TGTGCCAGCAACCAGGACAGGGGGCGTCGCTATGGCTACACCTTC
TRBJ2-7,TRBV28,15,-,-,CASSFFQVAVYEQYF,TGTGCCAGCAGTTTCTTTCAGGTAGCGGTCTACGAGCAGTACTTC
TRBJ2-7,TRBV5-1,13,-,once,CASSHAATLEQYF,TGCGCCAGCAGCCATGCGGCCACGTTAGAGCAGTACTTC
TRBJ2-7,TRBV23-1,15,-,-,CASSGVAGGPYEQYF,TGCGCCAGCAGTGGGGTCGCAGGCGGGCCCTACGAGCAGTACTTC
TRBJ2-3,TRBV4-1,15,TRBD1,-,CASSQATGGRDTQYF,TGCGCCAGCAGCCAAGCGACAGGGGGGCGAGATACGCAGTATTTT
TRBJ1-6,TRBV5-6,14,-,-,CASTEVGGLPPLHF,TGTGCCAGCACCGAGGTGGGGGGGCTGCCACCCCTCCACTTT
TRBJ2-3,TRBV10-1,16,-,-,CASSERVGARTDTQYF,TGCGCCAGCAGTGAGAGGGTAGGGGCGCGGACAGATACGCAGTATTTT
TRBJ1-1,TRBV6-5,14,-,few,CASRRGLVNTEAFF,TGTGCCAGCAGACGCGGGCTTGTCAACACTGAAGCTTTCTTT
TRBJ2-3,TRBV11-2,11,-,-,CASRYTDTQYF,TGTGCCAGCAGATACACAGATACGCAGTATTTT
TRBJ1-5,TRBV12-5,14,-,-,CASGFGGGNQPQHF,TGTGCTAGTGGTTTTGGAGGGGGCAATCAGCCCCAGCATTTT
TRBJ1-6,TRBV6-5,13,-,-,CASSYEGRAPLHF,TGTGCCAGCAGTTACGAGGGAAGGGCACCCCTCCACTTT
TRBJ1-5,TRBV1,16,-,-,CTSSPSRQTHNQPQHF,TGCACCAGCAGCCCATCTCGACAGACTCATAATCAGCCCCAGCATTTT
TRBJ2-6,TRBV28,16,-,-,CASSPRLSSGANVLTF,TGTGCCAGCAGTCCGAGACTTAGCTCTGGGGCCAACGTCCTGACTTTC
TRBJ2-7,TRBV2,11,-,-,CASMQGSEQYF,TGTGCCAGCATGCAGGGGTCCGAGCAGTACTTC
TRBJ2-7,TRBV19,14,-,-,CASSIRGSSYEQYF,TGTGCCAGTAGTATTAGGGGGAGCTCCTACGAGCAGTACTTC
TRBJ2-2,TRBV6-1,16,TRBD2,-,CASSVGLAGVSGELFF,TGTGCCAGCAGTGTAGGACTAGCGGGAGTATCCGGGGAGCTGTTTTTT
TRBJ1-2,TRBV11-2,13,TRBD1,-,CASSHGQDYGYTF,TGTGCCAGCAGCCACGGACAGGACTATGGCTACACCTTC
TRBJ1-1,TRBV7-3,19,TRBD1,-,CASSLMGRDRGQRDTEAFF,TGTGCCAGCAGCTTAATGGGACGGGACAGGGGGCAGAGGGACACTGAAGCTTTCTTT
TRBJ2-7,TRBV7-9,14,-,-,CASSRFGERDEQYF,TGTGCCAGCAGCCGCTTCGGGGAGCGGGACGAGCAGTACTTC
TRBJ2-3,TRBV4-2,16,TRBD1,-,CASSQDIGQGADTQYF,TGTGCCAGCAGCCAGGACATCGGACAGGGCGCAGATACGCAGTATTTT
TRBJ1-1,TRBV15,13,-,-,CATSKPPGAEAFF,TGTGCCACCAGCAAACCCCCGGGGGCTGAAGCTTTCTTT
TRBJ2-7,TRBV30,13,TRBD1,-,CACQQGGMREQYF,TGTGCCTGCCAACAGGGGGGAATGCGAGAGCAGTACTTC
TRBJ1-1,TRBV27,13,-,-,CASSPQEGTEAFF,TGTGCCAGCAGTCCCCAAGAGGGCACTGAAGCTTTCTTT